This T cell receptor (beta chain) was observed in a study of cytomegalovirus exposure and HLA in healthy donors. Overall study results and limits: In a later analysis, at a false discovery rate of 0.05, roughly 17,000 TCR beta sequences were associated with HLA alleles. Among donors in an Asian-associated ancestry cluster, a later analysis reportedly found fewer N-insertions than the approximately 700-donor mean.

PCR amplification relied on 60 Vbeta primers (plus 13 Jbeta primers). As originally analysed: The authors later counted 75 million to 90 million unique TCR beta chains, some 9.9 million of them shared. This table comes from immunoSEQ multiplex PCR, and its TCRdb copy is limited to in-frame clones, with some not included. V, J and clone size were drawn from that table, and D and trimming were deduced from the DNA. The profile shows approximately 130,000 clones, over 60% of them singletons. This clone has a handful of counts. Antigen: not known. Sequenced input: PBMCs. The source of this sequence is a woman between 40 and 55 years old in good health and CMV-seronegative.

The CDR3 DNA is TGTGCCAGCAGCCAGGATCAGAACACTGAAGCTTTCTTT. Its translation: CASSQDQNTEAFF. The chain is built from TRBV11-3 and TRBJ1-1; D gene unclear. This CDR3 is built from 13 residues. Germline-derived CDR1 and CDR2 are SGHNT and YENEEA. The germline V and J ends were trimmed by 5 bases and 1 base, with 8 bases remaining between them.